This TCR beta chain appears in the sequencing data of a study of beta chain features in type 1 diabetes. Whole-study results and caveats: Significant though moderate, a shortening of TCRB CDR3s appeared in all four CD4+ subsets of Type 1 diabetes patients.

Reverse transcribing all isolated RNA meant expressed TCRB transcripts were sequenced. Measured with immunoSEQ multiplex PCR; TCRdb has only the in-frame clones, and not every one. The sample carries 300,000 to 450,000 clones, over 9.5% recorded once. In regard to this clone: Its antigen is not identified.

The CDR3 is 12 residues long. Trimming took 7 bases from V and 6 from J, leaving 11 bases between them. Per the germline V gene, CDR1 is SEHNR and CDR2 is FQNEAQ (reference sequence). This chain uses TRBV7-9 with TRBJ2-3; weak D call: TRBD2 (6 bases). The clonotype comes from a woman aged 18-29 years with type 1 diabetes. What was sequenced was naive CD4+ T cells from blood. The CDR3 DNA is TGTGCCAGCACTTCCGGGACTGATACGCAGTATTTT. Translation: CASTSGTDTQYF.